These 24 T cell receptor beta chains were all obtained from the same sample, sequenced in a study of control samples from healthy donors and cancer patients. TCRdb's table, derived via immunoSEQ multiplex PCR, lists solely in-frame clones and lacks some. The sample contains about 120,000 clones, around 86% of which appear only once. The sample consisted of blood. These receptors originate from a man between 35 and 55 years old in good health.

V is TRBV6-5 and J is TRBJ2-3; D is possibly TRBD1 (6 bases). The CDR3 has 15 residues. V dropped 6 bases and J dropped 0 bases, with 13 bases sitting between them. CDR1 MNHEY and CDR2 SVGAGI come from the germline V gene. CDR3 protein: CASSYREWSTDTQYF. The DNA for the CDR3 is TGTGCCAGCAGCTACAGGGAATGGAGCACAGATACGCAGTATTTT.

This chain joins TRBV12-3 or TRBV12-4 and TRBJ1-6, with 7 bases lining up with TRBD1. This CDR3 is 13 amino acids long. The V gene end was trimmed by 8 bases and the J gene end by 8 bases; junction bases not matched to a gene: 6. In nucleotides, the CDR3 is TGTGCCAGCTGCCGACAGGGTCATTCACCCCTCCACTTT. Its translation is CASCRQGHSPLHF.

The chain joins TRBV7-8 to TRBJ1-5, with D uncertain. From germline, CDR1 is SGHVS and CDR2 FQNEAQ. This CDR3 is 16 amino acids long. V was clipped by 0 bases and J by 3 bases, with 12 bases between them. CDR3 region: CASSLAAGGLNQPQHF. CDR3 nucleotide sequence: TGTGCCAGCAGCTTAGCGGCGGGCGGGCTCAATCAGCCCCAGCATTTT.

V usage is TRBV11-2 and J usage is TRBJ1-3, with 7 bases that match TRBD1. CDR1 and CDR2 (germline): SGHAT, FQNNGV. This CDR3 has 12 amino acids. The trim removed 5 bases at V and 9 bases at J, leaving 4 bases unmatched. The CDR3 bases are TGTGCCAGCAGCGCGACAGGGTTCACCATATATTTT. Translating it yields CASSATGFTIYF.

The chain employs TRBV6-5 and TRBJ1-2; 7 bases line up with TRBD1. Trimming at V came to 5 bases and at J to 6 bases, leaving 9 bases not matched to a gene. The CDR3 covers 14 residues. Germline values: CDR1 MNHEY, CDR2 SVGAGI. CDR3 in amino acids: CASSPGQAVDGYTF. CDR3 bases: TGTGCCAGCAGTCCCGGACAGGCGGTCGATGGCTACACCTTC.

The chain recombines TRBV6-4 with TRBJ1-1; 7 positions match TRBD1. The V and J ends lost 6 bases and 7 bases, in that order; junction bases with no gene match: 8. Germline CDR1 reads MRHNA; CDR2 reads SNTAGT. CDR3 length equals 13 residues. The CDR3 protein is CASSSGTEVEAFF. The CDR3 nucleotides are TGTGCCAGCAGCTCCGGGACAGAGGTTGAAGCTTTCTTT.

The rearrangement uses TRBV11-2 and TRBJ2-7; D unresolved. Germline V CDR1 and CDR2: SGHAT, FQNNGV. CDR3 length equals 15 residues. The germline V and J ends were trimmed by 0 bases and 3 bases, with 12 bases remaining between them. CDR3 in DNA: TGTGCCAGCAGCTTAGAGGCAGCCCCGCGCTACGAGCAGTACTTC. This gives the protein CASSLEAAPRYEQYF.

Written as DNA, the CDR3 is TGTGCCATCAGGGAAATTAAGGGGGTCTTGAACACTGAAGCTTTCTTT. Protein sequence: CAIREIKGVLNTEAFF. This rearrangement joins TRBV10-3 to TRBJ1-1; D may be TRBD1 (6 bases). The CDR3 spans 16 residues. CDR1 ENHRY and CDR2 SYGVKD come from the germline V gene. V was trimmed by 6 bases and J by 0 bases, leaving 17 bases between them.

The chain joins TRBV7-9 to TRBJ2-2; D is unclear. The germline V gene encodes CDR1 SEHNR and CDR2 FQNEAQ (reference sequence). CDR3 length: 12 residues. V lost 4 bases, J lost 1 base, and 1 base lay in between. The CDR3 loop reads CASSWNTGELFF. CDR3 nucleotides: TGTGCCAGCAGCTGGAACACCGGGGAGCTGTTTTTT.

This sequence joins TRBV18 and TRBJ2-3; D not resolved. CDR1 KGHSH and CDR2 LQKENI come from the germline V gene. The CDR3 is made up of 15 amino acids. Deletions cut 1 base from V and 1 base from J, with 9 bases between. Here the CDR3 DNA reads TGTGCCAGCTCACCACTAAAATTGGGCACAGATACGCAGTATTTT. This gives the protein CASSPLKLGTDTQYF.

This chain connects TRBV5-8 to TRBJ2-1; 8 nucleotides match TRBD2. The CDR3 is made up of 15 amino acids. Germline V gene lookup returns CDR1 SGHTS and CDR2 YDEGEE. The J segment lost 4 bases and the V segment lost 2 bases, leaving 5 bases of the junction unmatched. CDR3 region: CASSFGGAKYNEQFF. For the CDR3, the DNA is TGTGCCAGCAGCTTCGGGGGGGCTAAATACAATGAGCAGTTCTTC.

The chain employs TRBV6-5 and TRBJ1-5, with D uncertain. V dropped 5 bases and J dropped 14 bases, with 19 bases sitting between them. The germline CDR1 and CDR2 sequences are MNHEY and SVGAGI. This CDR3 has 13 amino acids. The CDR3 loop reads CASSPSSQRGEHF. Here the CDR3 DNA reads TGTGCCAGCAGTCCAAGTTCCCAGCGTGGGGAGCATTTT.

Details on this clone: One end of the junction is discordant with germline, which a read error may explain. As DNA, the CDR3 is TGTGCCTGGAGTCCAACGACATTCCCCTCCGCTTTT. Amino acid sequence: CAWSPTTFPSAF. The chain carries TRBV30 and TRBJ2-3; D gene ambiguous. CDR1 is GTSNPN, CDR2 SVGIG, per germline (reference sequence). The CDR3 loop spans 12 amino acids.

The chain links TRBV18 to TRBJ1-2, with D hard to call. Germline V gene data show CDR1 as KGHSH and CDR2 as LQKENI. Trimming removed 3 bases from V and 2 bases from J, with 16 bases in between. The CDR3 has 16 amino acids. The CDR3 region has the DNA TGTGCCAGCTCACCGTCATCCCAGTTGAGGAACTATGGCTACACCTTC. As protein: CASSPSSQLRNYGYTF.

The CDR3 DNA sequence: TGTGCCAGCAGCCAAGGGGTACACTCTGGAAACACCATATATTTT. Encoded protein: CASSQGVHSGNTIYF. The genes are TRBV3-1 (or the pseudogene TRBV3-2) and TRBJ1-3; D is unresolved. This CDR3 contains 15 residues. CDR1 and CDR2 (germline): LGHDT, YNNKEL (reference sequence). Between the trimmed V and J ends, which lost 1 base and 0 bases, there was a span of 7 bases.

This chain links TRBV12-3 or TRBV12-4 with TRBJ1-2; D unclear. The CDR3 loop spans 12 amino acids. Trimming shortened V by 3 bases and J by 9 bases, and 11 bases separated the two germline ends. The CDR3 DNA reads TGTGCCAGCAGTTTTCGGATCTCTAGCTACACCTTC. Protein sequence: CASSFRISSYTF.

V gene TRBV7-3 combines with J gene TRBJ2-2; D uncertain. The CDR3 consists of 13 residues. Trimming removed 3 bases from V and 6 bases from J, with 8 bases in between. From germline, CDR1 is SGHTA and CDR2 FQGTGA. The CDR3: CASSFGWPGELFF. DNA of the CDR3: TGTGCCAGCAGCTTTGGATGGCCCGGGGAGCTGTTTTTT. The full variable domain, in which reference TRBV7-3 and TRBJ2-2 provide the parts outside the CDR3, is GAGVSQTPSNKVTEKGKYVELRCDPISGHTALYWYRQSLGQGPEFLIYFQGTGAADDSGLPNDRFFAVRPEGSVSTLKIQRTERGDSAVYLCASSFGWPGELFFGEGSRLTVL.

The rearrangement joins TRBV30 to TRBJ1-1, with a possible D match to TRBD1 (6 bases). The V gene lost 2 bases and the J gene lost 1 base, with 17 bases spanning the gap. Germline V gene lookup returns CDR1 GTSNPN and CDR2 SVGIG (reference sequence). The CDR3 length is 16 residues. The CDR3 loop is CAWSSGGARSNTEAFF. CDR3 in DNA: TGTGCCTGGAGTTCCGGGGGGGCGCGTTCGAACACTGAAGCTTTCTTT.

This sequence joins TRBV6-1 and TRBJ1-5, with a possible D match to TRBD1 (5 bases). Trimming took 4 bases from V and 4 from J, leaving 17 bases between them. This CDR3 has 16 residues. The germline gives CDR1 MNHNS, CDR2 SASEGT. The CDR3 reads CASSATWTGGNQPQHF. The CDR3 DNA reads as TGTGCCAGCAGTGCTACTTGGACTGGGGGTAATCAGCCCCAGCATTTT.

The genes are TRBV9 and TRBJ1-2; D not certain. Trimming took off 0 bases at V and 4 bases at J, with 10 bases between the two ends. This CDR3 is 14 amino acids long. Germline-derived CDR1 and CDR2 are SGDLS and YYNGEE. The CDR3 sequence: CASSVAPDPYGYTF. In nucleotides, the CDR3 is TGTGCCAGCAGCGTAGCTCCGGATCCCTATGGCTACACCTTC.

The CDR3 DNA follows: TGTGCCAGCAGTGTACAGGGGGCGTTGAATAATTCACCCCTCCACTTT. As protein: CASSVQGALNNSPLHF. The V and J genes are TRBV6-2 or TRBV6-3 and TRBJ1-6, with 9 nucleotides matching TRBD1. J was trimmed by 5 bases and V by 5 bases; bases with no gene match: 7. The CDR3 sequence is 16 residues long. Germline V CDR1 and CDR2: MNHEY, SVGEGT.

Here the CDR3 DNA reads TGTGCCAGCAGTACAGGGTGGAATCAGCCCCAGCATTTT. Translation gives CASSTGWNQPQHF. This chain joins TRBV12-3 or TRBV12-4 and TRBJ1-5; TRBD1 might be the D (6 bases). This CDR3 has 13 residues. Trimming pared 5 bases from V and 4 bases from J, leaving 9 bases between.

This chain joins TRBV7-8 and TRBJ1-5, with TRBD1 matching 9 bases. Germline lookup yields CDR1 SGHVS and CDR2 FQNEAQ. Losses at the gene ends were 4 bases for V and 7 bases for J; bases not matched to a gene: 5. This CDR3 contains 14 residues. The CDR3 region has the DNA TGTGCCAGCAGCTCCTGGGACAGGGACCAGCCCCAGCATTTT. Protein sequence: CASSSWDRDQPQHF. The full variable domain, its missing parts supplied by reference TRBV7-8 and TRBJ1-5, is GAGVSQSPRYKVAKRGQDVALRCDPISGHVSLFWYQQALGQGPEFLTYFQNEAQLDKSGLPSDRFFAERPEGSVSTLKIQRTQQEDSAVYLCASSSWDRDQPQHFGDGTRLSIL.

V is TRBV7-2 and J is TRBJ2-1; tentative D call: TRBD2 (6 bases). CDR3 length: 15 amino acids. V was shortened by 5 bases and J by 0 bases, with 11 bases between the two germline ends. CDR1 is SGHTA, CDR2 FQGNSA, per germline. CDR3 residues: CASSRDGSSYNEQFF. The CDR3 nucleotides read TGTGCCAGCAGCCGGGACGGGAGCTCCTACAATGAGCAGTTCTTC.